One and the same sample provided the 14 T cell receptor beta chains below, sequenced in a study of cytomegalovirus exposure and HLA in healthy donors. Assay: immunoSEQ multiplex PCR; the TCRdb copy retains only in-frame clones and omits some. Among about 120,000 clones listed, 88% were seen once. Sequencing was done on a sample of PBMCs. Source of these receptors: a young man in good health and CMV-seronegative.

The table lists this clone with a count of one. V gene TRBV5-1 combines with J gene TRBJ2-1; 7 bases agree with TRBD2. The CDR3 consists of 14 residues. The ends lost 4 bases at V and 6 bases at J; junction bases unmatched: 7. The germline gives CDR1 SGHRS, CDR2 YFSETQ. For the CDR3, the DNA is TGCGCCAGCAGCGCCACCGGGACTACCAATGAGCAGTTCTTC. Its translation: CASSATGTTNEQFF.

The V and J genes are TRBV7-2 and TRBJ2-1; D is unclear. There are 12 residues in the CDR3. V was shortened by 5 bases and J by 7 bases, with 9 bases between the two germline ends. Germline V lookup: CDR1 SGHTA, CDR2 FQGNSA. The CDR3 coding sequence is TGTGCCAGCAGCCTAGACTTGAATGAGCAGTTCTTC. Its protein is CASSLDLNEQFF.

V gene TRBV5-4 combines with J gene TRBJ1-1; D remains ambiguous. There are 14 residues in the CDR3. V was shortened by 5 bases and J by 2 bases, with 13 bases between the two germline ends. Germline V lookup: CDR1 SGHNT, CDR2 YYREEE (reference sequence). This chain's CDR3 is CASRTTGGNTEAFF. CDR3 DNA sequence: TGTGCCAGCAGGACGACGGGAGGAAACACTGAAGCTTTCTTT.

The chain combines TRBV5-4 with TRBJ1-3; the D is unclear. V was trimmed by 0 bases and J by 8 bases, leaving 6 bases between them. The CDR3 runs 12 residues. Germline V gene sequence: CDR1 SGHNT, CDR2 YYREEE (reference sequence). DNA of the CDR3: TGTGCCAGCAGCTTGGGTAGAGACACCATATATTTT. It yields the protein CASSLGRDTIYF.

This chain connects TRBV29-1 to TRBJ1-1, with a weak D call TRBD1 (6 bases). CDR3 length equals 13 residues. Germline CDR1 is SQVTM and CDR2 is ANQGSEA. V dropped 7 bases and J dropped 2 bases, with 14 bases sitting between them. As DNA, the CDR3 is TGCAGCGCAGAAACAGGGACAAACACTGAAGCTTTCTTT. Protein sequence: CSAETGTNTEAFF.

The chain uses TRBV6-5 and TRBJ1-4; the match to TRBD1 covers 10 bases. Germline loops: CDR1 MNHEY, CDR2 SVGAGI. The trim removed 8 bases at V and 6 bases at J, leaving 3 bases unmatched. The CDR3 covers 13 residues. The CDR3 nucleotides read TGTGCCAGCGGGGACAGGGGAGATGAAAAACTGTTTTTT. Translating gives CASGDRGDEKLFF.

The J gene is TRBJ2-3, the V gene TRBV4-1; 10 nucleotides line up with TRBD2. Per germline, CDR1 MGHRA and CDR2 YSYEKL. This CDR3 has 17 amino acids. V lost 4 bases to trimming and J lost 6 bases; unmatched junction nucleotides: 13. This chain's CDR3 is CASSRGLAGDTADTQYF. The CDR3 nucleotides are TGCGCCAGCAGCCGGGGCCTAGCGGGGGACACGGCCGATACGCAGTATTTT.

Only one count was recorded for this clone. The chain joins TRBV11-3 to TRBJ2-7; 8 bases align to TRBD1. V dropped 5 bases and J dropped 3; count of bases not matched to a gene: 6. This CDR3 contains 14 residues. The V gene's germline CDR1 is SGHNT and CDR2 YENEEA. The chain's CDR3 is CASSPRTGGYEQYF. The CDR3 DNA follows: TGTGCCAGCAGCCCCCGAACAGGGGGCTACGAGCAGTACTTC.

This clone was seen only a few times. The chain joins TRBV19 to TRBJ1-3; no firm D call. V was shortened by 6 bases and J by 4 bases, with 13 bases between the two germline ends. Germline CDR1 LNHDA, CDR2 SQIVND (reference sequence). The CDR3 is 14 amino acids. CDR3 sequence (DNA): TGTGCCAGTAGGCCCATGGAGGCAGGAAACACCATATATTTT. Its protein product is CASRPMEAGNTIYF.

The rearrangement uses TRBV18 and TRBJ1-5, with D possibly matching TRBD1 (6 bases). Trimming shortened V by 2 bases and J by 4 bases, and 9 bases separated the two germline ends. The CDR3 has 14 residues. CDR1 is KGHSH and CDR2 is LQKENI in the germline V gene. The CDR3 here is CASSPIQGNQPQHF. The DNA of the CDR3 is TGTGCCAGCTCACCAATTCAGGGGAATCAGCCCCAGCATTTT.

The chain combines TRBV27 with TRBJ1-5; no definite D call. From germline, CDR1 is MNHEY and CDR2 SMNVEV (reference sequence). V lost 2 bases and J 2 bases, leaving 13 bases between the germline ends. This CDR3 has 16 residues. This CDR3 reads CASSLRGGLGNQPQHF. CDR3 nucleotide sequence: TGTGCCAGCAGTTTAAGAGGAGGTTTGGGCAATCAGCCCCAGCATTTT.

This clone showed up just once. This chain uses TRBV15 with TRBJ2-5; 8 bases fit TRBD1. Germline V gives CDR1 LNHNV, CDR2 YYDKDF (reference sequence). This CDR3 is 14 amino acids long. With 5 bases clipped from V and 5 bases from J, the junction kept 7 bases outside the gene matches. CDR3: CATSGQGARETQYF. Here the CDR3 DNA reads TGTGCCACCAGCGGGCAGGGGGCACGGGAGACCCAGTACTTC.

The chain uses TRBV19 and TRBJ2-1, with 7 bases aligning to TRBD2. CDR3 length: 15 residues. The germline V gene encodes CDR1 LNHDA and CDR2 SQIVND (reference sequence). V gave up 4 bases and J gave up 0 bases; unmatched junction bases: 3. CDR3 in amino acids: CASSTSGTSYNEQFF. Here the CDR3 DNA reads TGTGCCAGTAGTACGAGCGGGACCTCCTACAATGAGCAGTTCTTC.

V is TRBV4-2 and J is TRBJ2-1, with 12 bases aligning to TRBD2. The CDR3 totals 20 residues. Trimming took 2 bases from V and 9 from J; bases not matched to a gene: 20. Germline-derived CDR1 and CDR2 are LGHNA and YNFKEQ. This chain's CDR3 is CASSQTLAGGPLGRRTEQFF. CDR3 bases: TGTGCCAGCAGCCAAACGCTAGCGGGAGGGCCTTTGGGTCGACGGACTGAGCAGTTCTTC.